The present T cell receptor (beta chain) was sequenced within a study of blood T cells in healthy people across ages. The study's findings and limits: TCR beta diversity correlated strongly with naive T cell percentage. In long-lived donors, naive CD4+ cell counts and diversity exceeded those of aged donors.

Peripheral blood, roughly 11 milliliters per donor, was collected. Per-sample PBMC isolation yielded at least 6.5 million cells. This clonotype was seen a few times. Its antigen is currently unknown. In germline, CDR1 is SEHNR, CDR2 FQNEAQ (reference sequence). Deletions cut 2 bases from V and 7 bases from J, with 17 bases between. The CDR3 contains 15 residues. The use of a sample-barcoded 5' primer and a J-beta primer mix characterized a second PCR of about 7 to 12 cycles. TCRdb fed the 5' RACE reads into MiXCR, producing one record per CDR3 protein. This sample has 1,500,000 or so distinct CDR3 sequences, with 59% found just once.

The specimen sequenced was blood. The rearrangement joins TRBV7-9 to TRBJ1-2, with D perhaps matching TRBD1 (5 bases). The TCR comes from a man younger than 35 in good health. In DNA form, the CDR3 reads TGTGCCAGCAGCTTATTCGGGTCAGGGAGTTCTGGCTACACCTTC. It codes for CASSLFGSGSSGYTF.